A selection of T cell receptor beta chains follows, all from one sample in a study of spatial heterogeneity in lung cancer. TCRdb independently ran MiXCR on the 5' RACE reads; one entry per CDR3 protein. The data contain more than 1,500 distinct CDR3 sequences, 25% of them singletons. The sequenced sample was PBMCs, obtained at surgery. Receptors originate from a male donor with early-stage non-small cell lung cancer. Both conserved end residues are part of each CDR3. Fields, in order: D gene, clone size, V gene, J gene, CDR3 protein, CDR3 DNA. The D gene is left open where the match is weak. Part of the rows lack a size; the others show once, few, many or a class for expanded clones.

TRBD2	large	TRBV7-9	TRBJ2-7	CASSSPLASGSPEQYF	TGTGCCAGCAGCTCCCCGCTGGCTAGCGGGAGCCCCGAGCAGTACTTC
.	many	TRBV6-1	TRBJ2-7	CASRRDWISYEQYF	TGTGCCAGCAGGAGGGACTGGATATCCTACGAGCAGTACTTC
.	.	TRBV24-1	TRBJ2-2	CATSGPTGSNTGELFF	TGTGCCACCAGTGGCCCGACAGGTTCGAACACCGGGGAGCTGTTTTTT
.	medium-sized	TRBV30	TRBJ1-1	CAWRGGLNTEAFF	TGTGCCTGGAGGGGTGGCCTTAACACTGAAGCTTTCTTT
TRBD2	.	TRBV5-1	TRBJ2-5	CASSLEVASGPGLETQYF	TGCGCCAGCAGCTTGGAGGTTGCTAGCGGGCCGGGTTTGGAGACCCAGTACTTC
TRBD1	.	TRBV3-1	TRBJ1-3	CASSLGTGESGNTIYF	TGTGCCAGCAGCCTCGGGACAGGCGAATCCGGAAACACCATATATTTT
.	many	TRBV25-1	TRBJ2-1	CASSDWGNEQFF	TGTGCCAGCAGTGATTGGGGTAATGAGCAGTTCTTC
.	.	TRBV6-2/TRBV6-3	TRBJ2-1	CASSDWYNEQFF	TGTGCCAGCAGCGACTGGTACAATGAGCAGTTCTTC
TRBD2	few	TRBV11-2	TRBJ2-1	CASSKGLAVFNEQFF	TGTGCCAGCAGCAAAGGACTAGCGGTATTCAATGAGCAGTTCTTC
TRBD2	medium-sized	TRBV7-3	TRBJ2-3	CASSLNPSGGADTQYF	TGTGCCAGCAGCTTAAACCCTAGCGGGGGTGCAGATACGCAGTATTTT
.	many	TRBV20-1	TRBJ2-5	CSAPSSVGQETQYF	TGCAGTGCCCCCTCTTCGGTTGGGCAAGAGACCCAGTACTTC
.	medium-sized	TRBV2	TRBJ2-5	CASRQYQETQYF	TGTGCCAGCCGACAGTACCAAGAGACCCAGTACTTC
TRBD2	many	TRBV11-2	TRBJ2-1	CASSSPSGLAGGPRNEQFF	TGTGCCAGCAGCTCACCCTCGGGACTAGCGGGGGGGCCTAGGAATGAGCAGTTCTTC
TRBD2	many	TRBV7-9	TRBJ2-1	CASSTTSGGVSSYNEQFF	TGTGCCAGCAGCACCACTAGCGGGGGGGTTAGCTCCTACAATGAGCAGTTCTTC
TRBD1	medium-sized	TRBV6-5	TRBJ1-1	CASSYWEGAHTEAFF	TGTGCCAGCAGTTACTGGGAGGGGGCGCACACTGAAGCTTTCTTT
.	many	TRBV3-1	TRBJ1-6	CATQYAENSPLHF	TGTGCCACACAGTATGCAGAGAATTCACCCCTCCACTTT
TRBD2	.	TRBV29-1	TRBJ2-7	CSALIGGRNEQYF	TGCAGCGCTCTGATCGGGGGGAGGAACGAGCAGTACTTC
.	.	TRBV11-3	TRBJ2-2	CASSEGSGELFF	TGTGCCAGCTCCGAGGGGTCCGGGGAGCTGTTTTTT
.	medium-sized	TRBV7-2	TRBJ2-1	CASSPRGGRDEQFF	TGTGCCAGCAGCCCCCGAGGAGGCCGAGATGAGCAGTTCTTC